A single sample is the source of the 30 T cell receptor beta chains below, sequenced in a study of T cell changes during pregnancy in multiple sclerosis. Using immunoSEQ multiplex PCR, the repertoire was profiled, and TCRdb retains in-frame clones only, with some absent. Among some 93,000 clones listed, 91% were seen once. The sample consisted of peripheral blood, taken after pregnancy. These receptors all stem from a female donor in good health, enrolled as a control in a pregnancy study.

The genes are TRBV7-8 and TRBJ2-2; D is undetermined. This CDR3 spans 11 amino acids. V was pared by 8 bases and J by 5 bases, with 6 bases between. The V gene's germline CDR1 is SGHVS and CDR2 FQNEAQ. In DNA form, the CDR3 reads TGTGCCAGCGCTAGGACCGGGGAGCTGTTTTTT. The encoded protein is CASARTGELFF.

This sequence joins TRBV5-6 and TRBJ2-3; TRBD1 aligns across 11 bases. The CDR3 extends over 17 amino acids. V trimming: 3 bases; J trimming: 0 bases; junction bases outside the gene matches: 6. Per germline, CDR1 SGHDT and CDR2 YYEEEE. For the CDR3, the DNA is TGTGCCAGCAGCTCACGGACAGGGGGCCGGAGCACAGATACGCAGTATTTT. This codes for CASSSRTGGRSTDTQYF.

V and J are TRBV9 and TRBJ2-5; TRBD2 matches 10 bases. CDR1 and CDR2 (germline): SGDLS, YYNGEE. J gave up 4 bases and V 8 bases, and 5 bases lay outside the gene matches. CDR3 length: 13 residues. This CDR3 reads CASSASGGETQYF. In DNA form, the CDR3 reads TGTGCCAGTTCGGCTAGCGGGGGAGAGACCCAGTACTTC.

The chain joins TRBV7-8 to TRBJ1-4; 11 bases are a match to TRBD1. The CDR3 runs 15 residues. Trimming cost V 5 bases and J 14 bases; bases outside gene matches: 13. Germline V gene sequence: CDR1 SGHVS, CDR2 FQNEAQ. Written as DNA, the CDR3 is TGTGCCAGCAGCCTCCGGGACAGGGGGAACCAGGGGCTGTTTTTT. Its translation: CASSLRDRGNQGLFF.

The chain couples TRBV4-3 to TRBJ2-1, with 14 bases lining up with TRBD2. Germline trimming cut 1 base from V and 9 bases from J; bases unmatched to any gene: 5. Germline V gene lookup returns CDR1 LGHNA and CDR2 YSLEER. The CDR3 runs 16 residues. CDR3 sequence reads: CASSQVSGLAGVEQFF. The CDR3 DNA reads as TGCGCCAGCAGCCAAGTGTCGGGACTAGCGGGGGTTGAGCAGTTCTTC.

This sequence joins TRBV18 and TRBJ2-1, with D tentatively TRBD1 (6 bases). The germline V gene encodes CDR1 KGHSH and CDR2 LQKENI. The length of the CDR3 is 15 residues. V was clipped by 2 bases and J by 7 bases, with 15 bases between them. CDR3 loop: CASSPGGEMGNEQFF. The CDR3 nucleotides read TGTGCCAGCTCACCAGGGGGCGAGATGGGGAATGAGCAGTTCTTC.

This rearrangement joins TRBV19 to TRBJ1-3; D might be TRBD1 (6 bases). The V gene's germline CDR1 is LNHDA and CDR2 SQIVND (reference sequence). V gave up 7 bases and J gave up 0 bases, with 16 bases separating them. The CDR3 extends over 16 amino acids. CDR3 bases: TGTGCCAGTAATCAGCAGGGGCTCGGCTCTGGAAACACCATATATTTT. The encoded protein is CASNQQGLGSGNTIYF.

This clone has just a few counts. This chain connects TRBV9 to TRBJ2-1; TRBD2 matches 7 bases. The germline V gene has CDR1 SGDLS and CDR2 YYNGEE. J gave up 7 bases and V 4 bases, and 11 bases lay outside the gene matches. The CDR3 contains 15 residues. The CDR3 DNA is TGTGCCAGCAGCCTGGGTCAGCGGGGAGCAAATGAGCAGTTCTTC. Translated: CASSLGQRGANEQFF.

V usage is TRBV7-8 and J usage is TRBJ2-2; tentative D call: TRBD1 (6 bases). The V gene's germline CDR1 is SGHVS and CDR2 FQNEAQ. Trimming pared 3 bases from V and 6 bases from J, leaving 14 bases between. This CDR3 region has 15 residues. The CDR3 region has the DNA TGTGCCAGCAGCTTCCAGGGAAAGGGGGCCGGGGAGCTGTTTTTT. It translates to CASSFQGKGAGELFF.

CDR3 coding DNA: TGCGCCAGCAGCCAGCATCTCTCCCGGGAATCTGGGGCCAACGTCCTGACTTTC. This encodes CASSQHLSRESGANVLTF. The chain has TRBV4-3 and TRBJ2-6; D is perhaps TRBD2 (5 bases). Trimming shortened V by 3 bases and J by 1 base, and 16 bases separated the two germline ends. The CDR3 has 18 amino acids. In germline, CDR1 is LGHNA, CDR2 YSLEER.

This CDR3 is CASSGSRDSYGYTF. For the CDR3, the DNA is TGTGCCAGCAGCGGAAGCCGGGACAGCTATGGCTACACCTTC. The chain links TRBV9 to TRBJ1-2; 7 nucleotides line up with TRBD1. The CDR3 extends over 14 amino acids. Unmatched junction bases numbered 6, after V lost 3 bases and J lost 4 bases. Germline loops: CDR1 SGDLS, CDR2 YYNGEE.

The gene calls are TRBV6-4 and TRBJ1-1, with D perhaps matching TRBD1 (6 bases). Germline V gene sequence: CDR1 MRHNA, CDR2 SNTAGT. The germline V and J ends were trimmed by 5 bases and 0 bases, with 13 bases remaining between them. The CDR3 has 15 residues. The chain's CDR3 is CASSPDRFMNTEAFF. The CDR3 region has the DNA TGTGCCAGCAGTCCCGACAGGTTCATGAACACTGAAGCTTTCTTT.

This chain uses TRBV13 with TRBJ2-7; 8 positions match TRBD2. Per the germline V gene, CDR1 is PRHDT and CDR2 is FYEKMQ (reference sequence). CDR3 size: 13 residues. Trimming removed 5 bases from V and 4 bases from J; junction bases left unmatched: 4. CDR3 DNA: TGTGCCAGCAGCCGGGGGGGGCCTTACGAGCAGTACTTC. Protein: CASSRGGPYEQYF.

The chain carries TRBV7-6 and TRBJ1-1, with 7 nucleotides matching TRBD1. The CDR3 runs 13 residues. CDR1 is SGHVS and CDR2 is FNYEAQ in the germline V gene. J was trimmed by 3 bases and V by 5 bases; bases with no gene match: 3. The CDR3 coding sequence is TGTGCCAGCAGCCGACAGGGATACACTGAAGCTTTCTTT. Its translation is CASSRQGYTEAFF.

J is TRBJ1-5 and V is TRBV28; 7 bases map to TRBD1. CDR3 length equals 16 residues. J lost 2 bases, V lost 5 bases, and 9 bases had no gene match. Germline V lookup: CDR1 MDHEN, CDR2 SYDVKM. CDR3 bases: TGTGCCAGCAGTGTAAACAGGGGCCCTCGCAATCAGCCCCAGCATTTT. It specifies CASSVNRGPRNQPQHF.

This chain links TRBV6-5 with TRBJ2-7; perhaps TRBD2 as D (6 bases). Germline-derived CDR1 and CDR2 are MNHEY and SVGAGI. The CDR3 extends over 15 amino acids. Trimming removed 5 bases at V and 0 bases at J, with 14 bases between. DNA for the CDR3: TGTGCCAGCAGTGGAGGGACTCTTAGCTCCTACGAGCAGTACTTC. Protein sequence: CASSGGTLSSYEQYF.

The gene calls are TRBV14 and TRBJ1-6, with TRBD1 matching over 8 bases. The CDR3 covers 18 residues. J was trimmed by 4 bases and V by 4 bases; bases with no gene match: 12. Germline loops: CDR1 SGHDN, CDR2 FVKESK. In nucleotides, the CDR3 is TGTGCCAGCAGCCCTAGACAGGGGAAGGGGTCATATAATTCACCCCTCCACTTT. Its protein is CASSPRQGKGSYNSPLHF. The full variable domain, with the rest looked up from reference TRBV14 and TRBJ1-6, is EAGVTQFPSHSVIEKGQTVTLRCDPISGHDNLYWYRRVMGKEIKFLLHFVKESKQDESGMPNNRFLAERTGGTYSTLKVQPAELEDSGVYFCASSPRQGKGSYNSPLHFGNGTRLTVT.

Concerning this clone itself: A read error may produce the germline difference seen at one junction end. The chain couples TRBV5-4 to TRBJ1-1; D may be TRBD1 (6 bases). The germline V gene encodes CDR1 SGHNT and CDR2 YYREEE (reference sequence). This CDR3 contains 14 residues. As DNA, the CDR3 is TGCGCCAGCAGCCAAGGGACACCACTCACTGAAGCTTTCTTT. Its translation: CASSQGTPLTEAFF. The whole variable domain, filled in from reference TRBV5-4 and TRBJ1-1, reads ETGVTQSPTHLIKTRGQQVTLRCSSQSGHNTVSWYQQALGQGPQFIFQYYREEENGRGNFPPRFSGLQFPNYSSELNVNALELDDSALYLCASSQGTPLTEAFFGQGTRLTVV.

This chain joins TRBV7-8 and TRBJ2-1, with TRBD2 matching 8 bases. Germline values: CDR1 SGHVS, CDR2 FQNEAQ. Unmatched junction bases numbered 6, after V lost 4 bases and J lost 7 bases. The CDR3 contains 14 residues. The CDR3 DNA reads TGTGCCAGCAGCTCGGGGGGGCCGGGGAATGAGCAGTTCTTC. Its translation is CASSSGGPGNEQFF.

V and J are TRBV7-8 and TRBJ2-1; possibly TRBD2 for D (5 bases). Per germline, CDR1 SGHVS and CDR2 FQNEAQ. V lost 1 base and J 5 bases, leaving 15 bases between the germline ends. This CDR3 is 16 amino acids long. The CDR3 here is CASSLVGDRANNEQFF. Written as DNA, the CDR3 is TGTGCCAGCAGCTTAGTCGGGGATCGGGCTAACAATGAGCAGTTCTTC.

The rearrangement uses TRBV7-2 and TRBJ1-1, with D uncertain. CDR3 length: 13 amino acids. V lost 5 bases, J lost 6 bases, and 13 bases lay in between. The germline V gene has CDR1 SGHTA and CDR2 FQGNSA. The CDR3 here is CASSLPPGAEAFF. DNA of the CDR3: TGTGCCAGCAGCCTCCCCCCGGGTGCTGAAGCTTTCTTT.

This chain links TRBV27 with TRBJ2-5, with D perhaps matching TRBD2 (7 bases). The CDR3 extends over 14 amino acids. Trimming left V 4 bases short and J 4 bases short, with 13 bases between. Germline V gene data show CDR1 as MNHEY and CDR2 as SMNVEV (reference sequence). CDR3 region: CASSSPRGAETQYF. CDR3 DNA: TGTGCCAGCAGTTCCCCCCGGGGGGCAGAGACCCAGTACTTC.

This clone has more than one count but fewer than ten. The CDR3 is CASSHSGQGAYEQYF. CDR3 in DNA: TGCGCCAGCAGCCACTCCGGACAGGGGGCTTACGAGCAGTACTTC. This chain uses TRBV4-1 with TRBJ2-7, with 11 bases fitting TRBD1. Per the germline V gene, CDR1 is MGHRA and CDR2 is YSYEKL. This CDR3 is built from 15 residues. The junction had 5 bases not matched to a gene; V was cut back by 3 bases and J by 4 bases.

The genes are TRBV5-4 and TRBJ2-3; maybe TRBD2 (6 bases). CDR3 length: 14 residues. The germline gives CDR1 SGHNT, CDR2 YYREEE (reference sequence). V lost 2 bases to trimming and J lost 2 bases, with 9 bases between them. CDR3: CASSLGGTTDTQYF. DNA of the CDR3: TGTGCCAGCAGCTTAGGCGGGACCACAGATACGCAGTATTTT.

The chain couples TRBV19 to TRBJ1-5; D ambiguous. This CDR3 is built from 14 residues. Between the trimmed V and J ends, which lost 7 bases and 2 bases, there was a span of 12 bases. Germline V CDR1 and CDR2: LNHDA, SQIVND (reference sequence). CDR3 nucleotides: TGTGCCAGTAAACCCAACCGGGGCAATCAGCCCCAGCATTTT. Its protein product is CASKPNRGNQPQHF.

In regard to this clone: This same CDR3 is encoded by further DNA sequences in the sample. The rearrangement joins TRBV7-9 to TRBJ2-7, with 11 bases aligning to TRBD1. In germline, CDR1 is SEHNR, CDR2 FQNEAQ (reference sequence). The CDR3 extends over 15 amino acids. After removal of 4 bases from V and 3 bases from J, the junction contained 5 bases not matched to a gene. The CDR3 spells CASSSRTGGVYEQYF. The CDR3 DNA follows: TGTGCCAGCAGCTCAAGGACAGGGGGCGTCTACGAGCAGTACTTC.

The rearrangement links TRBV21-1 to TRBJ2-2; TRBD1, the table's D call, lacks a check against the DNA. TRBV21-1 is described as a pseudogene. This CDR3 contains 16 residues. The CDR3 DNA reads as TGTGCCAGCAGCATTCGAAGGGACAGGGGGGGTGGGGAGCTGTTTTTT. Protein: CASSIRRDRGGGELFF.

The J gene is TRBJ1-2, the V gene TRBV7-6; a possible D gene is TRBD1 (5 bases). The V gene's germline CDR1 is SGHVS and CDR2 FNYEAQ. The CDR3 is made up of 14 amino acids. Trimming removed 0 bases at V and 8 bases at J, with 13 bases between. The CDR3 loop reads CASSLAQGEVGYTF. For the CDR3, the DNA is TGTGCCAGCAGCTTAGCACAAGGGGAAGTCGGCTACACCTTC.

The V call is TRBV5-6, the J call TRBJ1-6; possible D gene TRBD1, 6 bases. Germline-derived CDR1 and CDR2 are SGHDT and YYEEEE. Deletions cut 2 bases from V and 6 bases from J, with 12 bases between. The CDR3 is 15 amino acids. The DNA for the CDR3 is TGTGCCAGCAGCTTCCGGGGGGCCTCTAATTCACCCCTCCACTTT. It specifies CASSFRGASNSPLHF.

The chain joins TRBV5-1 to TRBJ1-4; 8 bases are a match to TRBD1. This CDR3 is 16 amino acids long. The V gene end was trimmed by 3 bases and the J gene end by 0 bases; junction bases not matched to a gene: 4. Germline CDR1 reads SGHRS; CDR2 reads YFSETQ. This CDR3 reads CASSWTGNPTNEKLFF. The CDR3 DNA follows: TGCGCCAGCAGCTGGACAGGGAATCCAACTAATGAAAAACTGTTTTTT.